This TCR beta chain was obtained from a study of T cell responses to AZD1222 COVID-19 vaccine. Profiled with immunoSEQ multiplex PCR; TCRdb holds only in-frame clones, not every one. This table has about 170,000 clones, 75% to 90% appearing once. CDR3 length: 13 amino acids. Trimming stripped 4 bases from V and 6 bases from J, with 12 bases between. Germline-derived CDR1 and CDR2 are LNHDA and SQIVND (reference sequence). Sequenced here: peripheral blood, sampled on day 0 of AZD1222 vaccination. This receptor was identified in an adult in good health. The gene calls are TRBV19 and TRBJ1-2; D gene ambiguous. This CDR3 reads CASSTDPTDGYTF. In nucleotides, the CDR3 is TGTGCCAGTAGTACGGACCCCACGGATGGCTACACCTTC.